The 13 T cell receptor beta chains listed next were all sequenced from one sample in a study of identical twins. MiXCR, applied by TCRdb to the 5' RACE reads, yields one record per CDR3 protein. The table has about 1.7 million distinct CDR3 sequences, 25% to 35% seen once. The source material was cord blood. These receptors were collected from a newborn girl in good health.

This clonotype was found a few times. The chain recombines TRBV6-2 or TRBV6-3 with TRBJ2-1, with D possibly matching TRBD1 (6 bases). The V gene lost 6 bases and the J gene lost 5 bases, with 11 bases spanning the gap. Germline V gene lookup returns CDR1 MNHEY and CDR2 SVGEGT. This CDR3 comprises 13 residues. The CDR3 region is CASRQGSNNEQFF. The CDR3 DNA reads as TGTGCCAGCAGACAGGGTTCCAACAATGAGCAGTTCTTC.

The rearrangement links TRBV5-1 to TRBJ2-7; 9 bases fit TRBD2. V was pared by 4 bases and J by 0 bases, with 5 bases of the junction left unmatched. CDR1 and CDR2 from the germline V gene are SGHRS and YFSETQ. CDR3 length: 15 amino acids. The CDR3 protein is CASSPWTSVSYEQYF. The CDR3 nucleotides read TGCGCCAGCAGCCCCTGGACTAGCGTCTCCTACGAGCAGTACTTC.

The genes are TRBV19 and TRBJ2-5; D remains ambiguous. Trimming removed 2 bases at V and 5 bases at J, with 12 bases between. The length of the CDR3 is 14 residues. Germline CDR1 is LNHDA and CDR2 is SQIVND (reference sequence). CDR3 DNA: TGTGCCAGTAGTATAAGTTTCGGTTCGGAGACCCAGTACTTC. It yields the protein CASSISFGSETQYF.

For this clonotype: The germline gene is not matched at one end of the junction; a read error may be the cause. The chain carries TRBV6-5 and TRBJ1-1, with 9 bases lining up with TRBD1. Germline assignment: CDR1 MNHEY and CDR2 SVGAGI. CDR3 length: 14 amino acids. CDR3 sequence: CASRTGGMNTKAFF. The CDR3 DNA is TGTGCCAGCAGAACAGGGGGCATGAACACTAAAGCTTTCTTT.

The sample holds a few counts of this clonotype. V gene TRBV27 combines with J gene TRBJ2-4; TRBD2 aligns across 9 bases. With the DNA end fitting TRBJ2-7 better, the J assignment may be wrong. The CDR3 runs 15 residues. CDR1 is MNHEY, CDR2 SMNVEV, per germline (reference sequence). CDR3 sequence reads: CASSLSIAGVVEQYF. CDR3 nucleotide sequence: TGTGCCAGCAGTTTATCGATAGCGGGAGTAGTCGAGCAGTACTTC.

The CDR3: CASSEVLRSNEQFF. The CDR3 DNA reads TGTGCCAGCAGTGAAGTTCTACGCTCCAATGAGCAGTTCTTC. The chain uses TRBV6-1 and TRBJ2-1, with D hard to call. V dropped 1 base and J dropped 6 bases, with 10 bases sitting between them. Germline V CDR1 and CDR2: MNHNS, SASEGT. The CDR3 has 14 amino acids.

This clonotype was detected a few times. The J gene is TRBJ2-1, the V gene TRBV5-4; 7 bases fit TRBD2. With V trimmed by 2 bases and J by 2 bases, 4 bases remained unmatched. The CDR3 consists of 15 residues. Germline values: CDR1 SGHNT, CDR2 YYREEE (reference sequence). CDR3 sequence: CASSFLRGAYNEQFF. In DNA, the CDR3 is TGTGCCAGCAGCTTTCTACGGGGGGCCTACAATGAGCAGTTCTTC.

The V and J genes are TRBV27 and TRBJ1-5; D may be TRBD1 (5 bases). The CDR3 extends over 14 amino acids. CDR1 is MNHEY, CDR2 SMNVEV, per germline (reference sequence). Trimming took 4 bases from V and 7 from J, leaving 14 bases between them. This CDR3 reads CASSSRDLLQPQHF. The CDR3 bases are TGTGCCAGCAGTTCCCGGGACCTACTACAGCCCCAGCATTTT.

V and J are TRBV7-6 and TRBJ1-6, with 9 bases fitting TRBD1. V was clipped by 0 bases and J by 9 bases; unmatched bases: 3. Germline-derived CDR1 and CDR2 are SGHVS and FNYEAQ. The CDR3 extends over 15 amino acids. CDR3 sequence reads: CASSLAGTGFSPLHF. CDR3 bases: TGTGCCAGCAGCTTAGCCGGGACAGGGTTTTCACCCCTCCACTTT.

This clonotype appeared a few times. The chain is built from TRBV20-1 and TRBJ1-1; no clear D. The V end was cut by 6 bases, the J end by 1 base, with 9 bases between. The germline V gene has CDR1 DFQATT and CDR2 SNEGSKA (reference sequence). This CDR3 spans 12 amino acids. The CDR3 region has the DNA TGCAGTGCCGAACGGCGGAACACTGAAGCTTTCTTT. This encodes CSAERRNTEAFF.

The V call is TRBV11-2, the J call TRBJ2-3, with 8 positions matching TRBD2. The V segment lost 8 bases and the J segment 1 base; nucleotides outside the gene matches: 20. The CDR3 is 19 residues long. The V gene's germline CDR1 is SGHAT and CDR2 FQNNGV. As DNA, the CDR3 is TGTGCCAGCGCCAATCCGGGAGGAGCGGGAGCTTGGGGCACAGATACGCAGTATTTT. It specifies CASANPGGAGAWGTDTQYF.

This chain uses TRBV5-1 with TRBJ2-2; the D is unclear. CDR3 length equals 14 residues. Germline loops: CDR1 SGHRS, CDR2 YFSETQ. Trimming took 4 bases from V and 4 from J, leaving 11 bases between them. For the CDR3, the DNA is TGCGCCAGCAGCCCGGTTGGGTCCACCGGGGAGCTGTTTTTT. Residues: CASSPVGSTGELFF.

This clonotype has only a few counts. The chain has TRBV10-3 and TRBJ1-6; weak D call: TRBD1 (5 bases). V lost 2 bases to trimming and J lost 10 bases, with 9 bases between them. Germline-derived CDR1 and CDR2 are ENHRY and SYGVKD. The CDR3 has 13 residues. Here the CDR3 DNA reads TGTGCCATCAGTGAGGGGGGTTACTCACCCCTCCACTTT. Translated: CAISEGGYSPLHF.